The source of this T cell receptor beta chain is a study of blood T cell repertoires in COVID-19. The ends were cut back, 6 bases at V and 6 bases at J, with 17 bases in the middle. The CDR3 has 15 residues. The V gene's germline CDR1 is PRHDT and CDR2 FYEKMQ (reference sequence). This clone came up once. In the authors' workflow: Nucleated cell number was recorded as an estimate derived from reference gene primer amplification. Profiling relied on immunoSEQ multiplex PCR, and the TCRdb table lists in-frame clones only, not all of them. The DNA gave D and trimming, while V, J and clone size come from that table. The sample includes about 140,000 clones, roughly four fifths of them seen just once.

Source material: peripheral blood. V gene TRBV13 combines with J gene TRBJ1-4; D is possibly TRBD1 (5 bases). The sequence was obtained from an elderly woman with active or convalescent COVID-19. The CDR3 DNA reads TGTGCCAGCAGACGTTTGGGGCTCGTGGATGAAAAACTGTTTTTT. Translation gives CASRRLGLVDEKLFF.